One sample yielded the 24 T cell receptor beta chains listed below, sequenced in a study of blood T cell repertoires in COVID-19. Profiling relied on immunoSEQ multiplex PCR, and the TCRdb table lists in-frame clones only, not all of them. The table records roughly 47,000 clones, over 75% of them present only once. Sequenced: peripheral blood. Source of these receptors: a woman older than 75 with COVID-19, enrolled during active disease.

This clone rates as large (0.1 to 1%). The chain couples TRBV6-5 to TRBJ2-7, with D possibly TRBD1 on 6 matching bases. With 2 bases removed from V and 0 bases from J, the gap between germline ends came to 11 bases. Germline values: CDR1 MNHEY, CDR2 SVGAGI. The CDR3 has 15 amino acids. The CDR3 region has the DNA TGTGCCAGCAGTTACCGCCGGGACAACTCCTACGAGCAGTACTTC. This gives the protein CASSYRRDNSYEQYF.

J is TRBJ2-2 and V is TRBV18, with 7 bases lining up with TRBD2. The CDR3 consists of 18 residues. Germline CDR1 reads KGHSH; CDR2 reads LQKENI. Losses at the gene ends were 2 bases for V and 3 bases for J; bases not matched to a gene: 12. The CDR3 coding sequence is TGTGCCAGCTCACCATTTAGCCGCCTAGCGGCGCACACCGGGGAGCTGTTTTTT. As protein: CASSPFSRLAAHTGELFF.

V usage is TRBV28 and J usage is TRBJ2-1; TRBD1 matches at 9 bases. Trimming cost V 11 bases and J 3 bases; bases outside gene matches: 11. CDR3 length: 15 amino acids. CDR1 and CDR2 (germline): MDHEN, SYDVKM. The CDR3 loop is CAGNSRDRVYNEQFF. As DNA, the CDR3 is TGTGCCGGCAATTCCCGGGACAGGGTCTACAATGAGCAGTTCTTC.

The rearrangement links TRBV4-1 to TRBJ2-5; 7 bases fit TRBD2. This CDR3 has 15 residues. Germline V gives CDR1 MGHRA, CDR2 YSYEKL. V gave up 1 base and J gave up 4 bases; unmatched junction bases: 6. The CDR3 coding sequence is TGCGCCAGCAGCCAAGTCGGGGGGACGACAGAGACCCAGTACTTC. This codes for CASSQVGGTTETQYF.

This clone was found once. The chain couples TRBV18 to TRBJ1-1, with unresolved D. V was trimmed by 1 base and J by 5 bases, leaving 8 bases between them. CDR1 KGHSH and CDR2 LQKENI come from the germline V gene. The CDR3 totals 13 residues. In DNA form, the CDR3 reads TGTGCCAGCTCACCACTGCGAGGTACTGAAGCTTTCTTT. As protein: CASSPLRGTEAFF.

The rearrangement links TRBV11-2 to TRBJ1-2; D uncertain. The CDR3 loop spans 12 amino acids. Germline-derived CDR1 and CDR2 are SGHAT and FQNNGV. V gave up 1 base and J gave up 7 bases, with 7 bases separating them. The CDR3 nucleotides read TGTGCCAGCAGCTTAGGGTCACTTGGCTACACCTTC. It encodes CASSLGSLGYTF.

J is TRBJ2-1 and V is TRBV4-2; D is unresolved. V was shortened by 2 bases and J by 10 bases, with 12 bases between the two germline ends. CDR3 length: 13 residues. Germline-derived CDR1 and CDR2 are LGHNA and YNFKEQ. This CDR3 reads CASSQPRMEEQFF. In DNA, the CDR3 is TGTGCCAGCAGCCAACCAAGAATGGAGGAGCAGTTCTTC.

V is TRBV7-9 and J is TRBJ1-5; D may be TRBD1 (5 bases). The germline V gene encodes CDR1 SEHNR and CDR2 FQNEAQ (reference sequence). V lost 1 base and J lost 7, with 11 bases in between. The CDR3 is made up of 14 amino acids. CDR3 sequence reads: CASSLGGGRQPQHF. The CDR3 DNA follows: TGTGCCAGCAGCTTAGGGGGGGGAAGACAGCCCCAGCATTTT.

The rearrangement uses TRBV27 and TRBJ2-7, with 11 bases aligning to TRBD2. Unmatched junction bases numbered 8, after V lost 5 bases and J lost 2 bases. Germline CDR1 reads MNHEY; CDR2 reads SMNVEV (reference sequence). The CDR3 spans 16 residues. CDR3 coding DNA: TGTGCCAGCAGTAGGGGACTAGCGGAGACGACCTACGAGCAGTACTTC. The encoded protein is CASSRGLAETTYEQYF.

The rearrangement links TRBV19 to TRBJ1-5; D may be TRBD1 (6 bases). The germline V gene has CDR1 LNHDA and CDR2 SQIVND (reference sequence). The CDR3 has 16 amino acids. V lost 5 bases and J lost 0, with 14 bases in between. CDR3 nucleotide sequence: TGTGCCAGTAGTCCCCAGGGGACCGTTAGCAATCAGCCCCAGCATTTT. As protein: CASSPQGTVSNQPQHF.

This clone was counted many times. The chain joins TRBV7-2 to TRBJ1-4, with TRBD1 as a possible D gene (6 bases). The CDR3 totals 15 residues. Germline CDR1 is SGHTA and CDR2 is FQGNSA. V was pared by 3 bases and J by 8 bases, with 16 bases between. The CDR3, as DNA: TGTGCCAGCAGCTTGGGATCGGGACACAGGGAAAAACTGTTTTTT. It yields the protein CASSLGSGHREKLFF.

This sequence joins TRBV19 and TRBJ1-1, with TRBD1 identical over 10 bases. CDR1 and CDR2 (germline): LNHDA, SQIVND (reference sequence). This CDR3 contains 17 residues. Germline trimming cut 3 bases from V and 3 bases from J; bases unmatched to any gene: 10. CDR3 nucleotides: TGTGCCAGTAGTATCCCACCGGGACAGGGGAGGCACACTGAAGCTTTCTTT. It specifies CASSIPPGQGRHTEAFF.

This chain links TRBV7-3 with TRBJ2-3, with D possibly TRBD2 on 7 matching bases. Germline V gene lookup returns CDR1 SGHTA and CDR2 FQGTGA. CDR3 length equals 16 residues. Trimming removed 2 bases from V and 5 bases from J, with 17 bases in between. The DNA of the CDR3 is TGTGCCAGCAGCTTACGGAGCGGAGGGGGGGGAGATACGCAGTATTTT. Protein: CASSLRSGGGGDTQYF.

The DNA of the CDR3 is TGTGCCAGCAGCGTCGCGAGCACAGATACGCAGTATTTT. It yields the protein CASSVASTDTQYF. This chain uses TRBV9 with TRBJ2-3; D remains ambiguous. Deletions cut 2 bases from V and 0 bases from J, with 4 bases between. The CDR3 covers 13 residues. Germline loops: CDR1 SGDLS, CDR2 YYNGEE.

The chain uses TRBV5-1 and TRBJ2-7; 10 bases are shared with TRBD1. This CDR3 contains 14 residues. CDR1 is SGHRS and CDR2 is YFSETQ in the germline V gene. V dropped 5 bases and J dropped 3; count of bases not matched to a gene: 5. DNA for the CDR3: TGCGCCAGCAGGGTGGACAGGGGGGACTACGAGCAGTACTTC. It specifies CASRVDRGDYEQYF.

The chain recombines TRBV6-4 with TRBJ2-4, with a possible D match to TRBD1 (6 bases). The V end was cut by 5 bases, the J end by 0 bases, with 11 bases between. From germline, CDR1 is MRHNA and CDR2 SNTAGT. This CDR3 contains 15 residues. For the CDR3, the DNA is TGTGCCAGCAGTAAGGACAGAGGAGCCAAAAACATTCAGTACTTC. Translating gives CASSKDRGAKNIQYF.

The genes are TRBV18 and TRBJ2-2; the D gene is possibly TRBD1 (6 bases). The CDR3 spans 16 residues. The ends were cut back, 8 bases at V and 2 bases at J, with 18 bases in the middle. Germline lookup yields CDR1 KGHSH and CDR2 LQKENI. In DNA, the CDR3 is TGTGCCAGCACAACCACCGGGACAACTAACACCGGGGAGCTGTTTTTT. It yields the protein CASTTTGTTNTGELFF.

There are a few counts of this clone. The J gene is TRBJ2-1, the V gene TRBV7-9; D is ambiguous. V lost 3 bases and J lost 4, with 10 bases in between. This CDR3 comprises 14 residues. Germline loops: CDR1 SEHNR, CDR2 FQNEAQ (reference sequence). CDR3 sequence reads: CASSFISAYNEQFF. CDR3 DNA sequence: TGTGCCAGCAGCTTCATCTCCGCGTACAATGAGCAGTTCTTC.

There are a few counts of this clone. J is TRBJ2-6 and V is TRBV4-3, with TRBD1 matching over 9 bases. J lost 4 bases, V lost 0 bases, and 10 bases had no gene match. The CDR3 totals 19 residues. Germline-derived CDR1 and CDR2 are LGHNA and YSLEER. CDR3 sequence: CASSQEPGQGHIGANVLTF. The CDR3 region has the DNA TGCGCCAGCAGCCAAGAACCGGGACAGGGCCATATAGGGGCCAACGTCCTGACTTTC.

The J gene is TRBJ1-5, the V gene TRBV4-2, with D hard to call. The CDR3 consists of 16 residues. Per the germline V gene, CDR1 is LGHNA and CDR2 is YNFKEQ. Trimming pared 1 base from V and 7 bases from J, leaving 17 bases between. CDR3 amino acids: CASSQVDELRGQPQHF. CDR3 DNA: TGTGCCAGCAGCCAAGTTGATGAACTGCGGGGACAGCCCCAGCATTTT.

The rearrangement links TRBV6-1 to TRBJ1-2; no clear D gene. CDR1 and CDR2 (germline): MNHNS, SASEGT. The CDR3 runs 14 residues. V was trimmed by 0 bases and J by 4 bases, leaving 9 bases between them. The CDR3 is CASSEARSGYGYTF. As DNA, the CDR3 is TGTGCCAGCAGTGAAGCGCGTTCGGGCTATGGCTACACCTTC.

The V call is TRBV19, the J call TRBJ1-1; D is perhaps TRBD1 (5 bases). The V gene's germline CDR1 is LNHDA and CDR2 SQIVND (reference sequence). V lost 5 bases and J 8 bases, leaving 12 bases between the germline ends. The length of the CDR3 is 12 residues. CDR3 nucleotides: TGTGCCAGTAGTCATGGGGGGATAGAAGCTTTCTTT. Translation: CASSHGGIEAFF.

This clone was recorded a few times. For the CDR3, the DNA is TGTGCCAGCAGCTCGAGGACAGAGACTGGAAACACCATATATTTT. Protein: CASSSRTETGNTIYF. J is TRBJ1-3 and V is TRBV7-8; D perhaps matches TRBD1 (6 bases). Between the trimmed V and J ends, which lost 4 bases and 2 bases, there was a span of 12 bases. The germline CDR1 and CDR2 sequences are SGHVS and FQNEAQ. The length of the CDR3 is 15 residues.

V is TRBV28 and J is TRBJ2-7; 7 bases align to TRBD1. Trimming removed 5 bases from V and 4 bases from J; junction bases left unmatched: 11. Germline assignment: CDR1 MDHEN and CDR2 SYDVKM. The CDR3 extends over 15 amino acids. The CDR3 DNA follows: TGTGCCAGCAGTCCCGTCGGGGCAGGGGGTTACGAGCAGTACTTC. Protein product: CASSPVGAGGYEQYF.